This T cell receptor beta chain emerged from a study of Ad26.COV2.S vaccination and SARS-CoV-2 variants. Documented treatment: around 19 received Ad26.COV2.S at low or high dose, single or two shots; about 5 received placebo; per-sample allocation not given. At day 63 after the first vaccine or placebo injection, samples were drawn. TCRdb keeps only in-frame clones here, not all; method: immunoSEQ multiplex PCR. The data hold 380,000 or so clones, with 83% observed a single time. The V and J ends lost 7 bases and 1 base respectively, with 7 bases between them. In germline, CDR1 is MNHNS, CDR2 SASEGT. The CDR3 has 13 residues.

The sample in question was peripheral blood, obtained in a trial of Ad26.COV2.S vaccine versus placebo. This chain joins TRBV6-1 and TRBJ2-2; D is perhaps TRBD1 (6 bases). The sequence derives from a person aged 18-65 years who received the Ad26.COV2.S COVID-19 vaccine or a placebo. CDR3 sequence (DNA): TGTGCCAGCACCAGGGGGAACACCGGGGAGCTGTTTTTT. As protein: CASTRGNTGELFF.